Presented here are 21 T cell receptor beta chains from one specimen sequenced in a study of blood T cell repertoires in COVID-19 (dated by TCRdb to about 2020). Receptor libraries were prepared by the immunoSEQ multiplex PCR assay. TCRdb retrieved this table from immuneACCESS and kept in-frame rearrangements only. Not all clones are present; in checked studies, unresolved V genes account for under half, and no reason is known for the remainder. The sample has around 250,000 clones on record, more than 85% of them singletons. The ten largest make up about 3% of the sample. Sequencing was performed on PBMCs or T cells enriched from blood (not recorded which). Receptors were obtained from a man between 35 and 55 years old who had been exposed to COVID-19.

The rearrangement uses TRBV7-8 and TRBJ1-5; 9 bases align to TRBD1. The CDR3 loop spans 17 amino acids. Germline V gene lookup returns CDR1 SGHVS and CDR2 FQNEAQ. After removal of 5 bases from V and 6 bases from J, the junction contained 14 bases not matched to a gene. The CDR3 loop is CASSPRVMGQGAQPQHF. CDR3 DNA: TGTGCCAGCAGCCCACGGGTAATGGGACAGGGTGCTCAGCCCCAGCATTTT.

The genes are TRBV12-5 and TRBJ1-1, with 7 bases fitting TRBD1. Germline lookup yields CDR1 LGHNT and CDR2 FRNRAP. The CDR3 spans 16 residues. V lost 4 bases and J lost 7; bases outside the gene matches: 15. DNA for the CDR3: TGTGCTAGTGGTTCTACGCTCGGGCGGGGGGACAGTGAAGCTTTCTTT. It specifies CASGSTLGRGDSEAFF.

V and J are TRBV13 and TRBJ2-1; the match to TRBD1 covers 9 bases. V shed 10 bases, J shed 7 bases, and the junction held 8 bases outside the gene matches. This CDR3 contains 13 residues. Per the germline V gene, CDR1 is PRHDT and CDR2 is FYEKMQ (reference sequence). CDR3 in DNA: TGTGCCACCCCGGGACAGGGATTTAATGAGCAGTTCTTC. This codes for CATPGQGFNEQFF.

The chain joins TRBV12-5 to TRBJ2-2; 11 nucleotides line up with TRBD2. Germline-derived CDR1 and CDR2 are LGHNT and FRNRAP. This CDR3 has 17 amino acids. The V and J ends lost 2 bases and 4 bases, in that order; junction bases with no gene match: 6. The CDR3 here is CASGLPPGLAGTGELFF. CDR3 in DNA: TGTGCTAGTGGTTTGCCACCCGGACTAGCGGGCACCGGGGAGCTGTTTTTT.

The genes are TRBV30 and TRBJ1-2; D not certain. The CDR3 has 12 residues. Germline V CDR1 and CDR2: GTSNPN, SVGIG (reference sequence). V shed 0 bases and J shed 5 bases, with 7 bases lying between them. The CDR3 region is CAWSVRFYGYTF. The CDR3 nucleotides read TGTGCCTGGAGTGTACGGTTTTATGGCTACACCTTC.

The chain joins TRBV18 to TRBJ1-5; 10 nucleotides align to TRBD1. This CDR3 has 16 amino acids. Losses at the gene ends were 2 bases for V and 3 bases for J; bases not matched to a gene: 4. Germline CDR1 reads KGHSH; CDR2 reads LQKENI. CDR3 residues: CASSPGTGDINQPQHF. As DNA, the CDR3 is TGTGCCAGCTCACCAGGGACAGGGGATATCAATCAGCCCCAGCATTTT.

This chain uses TRBV7-9 with TRBJ2-5; D not certain. From germline, CDR1 is SEHNR and CDR2 FQNEAQ (reference sequence). V dropped 5 bases and J dropped 5 bases, with 9 bases sitting between them. The CDR3 is made up of 12 amino acids. This CDR3 is CASSPPEETQYF. CDR3 nucleotide sequence: TGTGCCAGCAGCCCCCCGGAGGAGACCCAGTACTTC.

The chain combines TRBV28 with TRBJ2-3, with 15 bases lining up with TRBD2. The CDR3 has 19 amino acids. The germline gives CDR1 MDHEN, CDR2 SYDVKM. J gave up 2 bases and V 1 base, and 7 bases lay outside the gene matches. This CDR3 reads CASSLFGLAGGRDTDTQYF. In DNA, the CDR3 is TGTGCCAGCAGTTTATTTGGACTAGCGGGAGGGAGGGACACAGATACGCAGTATTTT.

This clone was detected only once. Here the CDR3 DNA reads TGTGCCAGCAGCTTAGTCCCAGGGGCTTCTGGAAACACCATATATTTT. Its protein is CASSLVPGASGNTIYF. V and J are TRBV7-2 and TRBJ1-3, with TRBD1 as a possible D gene (6 bases). Germline V CDR1 and CDR2: SGHTA, FQGNSA. This CDR3 is built from 16 residues. Trimming left V 1 base short and J 1 base short, with 11 bases between.

V gene TRBV5-4 combines with J gene TRBJ2-5; a weak D match, TRBD2 (5 bases). The germline CDR1 and CDR2 sequences are SGHNT and YYREEE (reference sequence). The germline V and J ends were trimmed by 2 bases and 5 bases, with 10 bases remaining between them. This CDR3 spans 13 amino acids. CDR3 sequence: CASSFGVLETQYF. The CDR3 nucleotides are TGTGCCAGCAGCTTCGGGGTTTTGGAGACCCAGTACTTC.

V and J are TRBV5-1 and TRBJ1-3; 8 positions match TRBD1. The germline V gene encodes CDR1 SGHRS and CDR2 YFSETQ. This CDR3 comprises 14 residues. Trimming removed 4 bases from V and 9 bases from J; junction bases left unmatched: 9. This CDR3 reads CASSPGQGAGTIYF. The CDR3 DNA reads as TGCGCCAGCAGCCCGGGCCAGGGGGCTGGCACCATATATTTT.

The chain couples TRBV2 to TRBJ1-2, with 7 bases fitting TRBD1. J was trimmed by 8 bases and V by 5 bases; bases with no gene match: 5. The CDR3 sequence is 12 residues long. CDR1 and CDR2 (germline): SNHLY, FYNNEI. DNA for the CDR3: TGTGCCAGCAGTCATGGACAGGCGGGCTACACCTTC. Protein product: CASSHGQAGYTF.

The rearrangement links TRBV6-1 to TRBJ2-5, with D possibly TRBD2 on 5 matching bases. Germline CDR1 reads MNHNS; CDR2 reads SASEGT. The length of the CDR3 is 14 residues. V was pared by 8 bases and J by 5 bases, with 18 bases between. The CDR3 protein is CASRPAGGEETQYF. The DNA for the CDR3 is TGTGCCAGCCGGCCTGCAGGAGGAGAGGAGACCCAGTACTTC.

The J gene is TRBJ2-1, the V gene TRBV30; 7 bases line up with TRBD1. After removal of 2 bases from V and 9 bases from J, the junction contained 10 bases not matched to a gene. This CDR3 region has 14 residues. Germline CDR1 GTSNPN, CDR2 SVGIG (reference sequence). Written as DNA, the CDR3 is TGTGCCTGGAGTCGGACAGGTCGGTTTAGTGAGCAGTTCTTC. Its translation: CAWSRTGRFSEQFF.

V and J are TRBV29-1 and TRBJ2-5; the match to TRBD1 covers 9 bases. Germline loops: CDR1 SQVTM, CDR2 ANQGSEA. The junction had 8 bases not matched to a gene; V was cut back by 4 bases and J by 5 bases. The CDR3 runs 14 residues. The CDR3 sequence is CSVADRGMGETQYF. The CDR3 DNA reads as TGCAGCGTTGCCGACAGGGGGATGGGGGAGACCCAGTACTTC.

The gene calls are TRBV5-1 and TRBJ2-1, with a weak D call TRBD1 (5 bases). The V gene's germline CDR1 is SGHRS and CDR2 YFSETQ. Trimming cost V 2 bases and J 5 bases, with 14 bases left between them. This CDR3 has 15 amino acids. CDR3 DNA: TGCGCCAGCAGCTTAGGAATTGGGGCCAACAATGAGCAGTTCTTC. Amino acids: CASSLGIGANNEQFF.

V is TRBV6-4 and J is TRBJ2-5; TRBD2 aligns across 9 bases. V lost 6 bases to trimming and J lost 1 base; unmatched junction nucleotides: 6. Germline CDR1 MRHNA, CDR2 SNTAGT. The CDR3 spans 15 residues. The CDR3 DNA is TGTGCCAGCAGCATGACTAGCGGTAGCCAAGAGACCCAGTACTTC. This codes for CASSMTSGSQETQYF.

The CDR3 sequence: CASKRDRVNSPLHF. CDR3 nucleotides: TGTGCCAGCAAGAGGGACAGGGTGAATTCACCCCTCCACTTT. The chain combines TRBV28 with TRBJ1-6; 9 bases fit TRBD1. J was trimmed by 7 bases and V by 7 bases; bases with no gene match: 5. Germline CDR1 is MDHEN and CDR2 is SYDVKM. The CDR3 runs to 14 residues. The whole variable domain, remainder taken from reference TRBV28 and TRBJ1-6, is DVKVTQSSRYLVKRTGEKVFLECVQDMDHENMFWYRQDPGLGLRLIYFSYDVKMKEKGDIPEGYSVSREKKERFSLILESASTNQTSMYLCASKRDRVNSPLHFGNGTRLTVT.

This chain joins TRBV15 and TRBJ2-7, with D maybe TRBD2 (5 bases). Per the germline V gene, CDR1 is LNHNV and CDR2 is YYDKDF (reference sequence). This CDR3 contains 15 residues. The V gene lost 0 bases and the J gene lost 2 bases, with 11 bases spanning the gap. CDR3 residues: CATSRDARRTYEQYF. DNA of the CDR3: TGTGCCACCAGCAGAGATGCGAGGAGGACCTACGAGCAGTACTTC.

The V gene is TRBV18, the J gene TRBJ2-5, with D possibly matching TRBD1 (6 bases). CDR3 length equals 17 residues. CDR1 and CDR2 from the germline V gene are KGHSH and LQKENI. V was pared by 3 bases and J by 0 bases, with 17 bases between. The CDR3 protein is CASSPRAGTLYQETQYF. DNA for the CDR3: TGTGCCAGCTCACCCCGGGCCGGGACACTGTACCAAGAGACCCAGTACTTC.

V is TRBV29-1 and J is TRBJ1-6, with TRBD1 matching 8 bases. Trimming removed 3 bases from V and 7 bases from J; junction bases left unmatched: 5. Per the germline V gene, CDR1 is SQVTM and CDR2 is ANQGSEA. The CDR3 covers 14 residues. The DNA for the CDR3 is TGCAGCGTTGAGACAGGGGAGGTGAATTCACCCCTCCACTTT. Protein: CSVETGEVNSPLHF.